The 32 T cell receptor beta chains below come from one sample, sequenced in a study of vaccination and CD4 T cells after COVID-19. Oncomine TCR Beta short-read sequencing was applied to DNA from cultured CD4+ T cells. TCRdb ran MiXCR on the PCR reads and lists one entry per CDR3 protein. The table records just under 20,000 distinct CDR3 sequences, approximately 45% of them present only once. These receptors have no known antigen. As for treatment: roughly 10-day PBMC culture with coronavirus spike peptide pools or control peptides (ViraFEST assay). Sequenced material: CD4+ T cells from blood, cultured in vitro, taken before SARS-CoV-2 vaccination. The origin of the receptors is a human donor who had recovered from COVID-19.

Here the CDR3 reads CATSRGEANYGYTF. The CDR3 nucleotides are TGTGCCACCAGCAGAGGAGAGGCTAACTATGGCTACACCTTC. J is TRBJ1-2 and V is TRBV15; no definite D call. Between the trimmed V and J ends, which lost 1 base and 0 bases, there was a span of 6 bases. This CDR3 has 14 amino acids. Germline values: CDR1 LNHNV, CDR2 YYDKDF (reference sequence).

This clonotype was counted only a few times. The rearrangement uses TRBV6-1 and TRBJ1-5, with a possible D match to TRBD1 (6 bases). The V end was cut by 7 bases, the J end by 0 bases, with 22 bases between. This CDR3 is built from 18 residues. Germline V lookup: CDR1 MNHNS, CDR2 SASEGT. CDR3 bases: TGTGCCAGCACCCGCCGGGGGCCGCACCAAAATAGCAATCAGCCCCAGCATTTT. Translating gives CASTRRGPHQNSNQPQHF.

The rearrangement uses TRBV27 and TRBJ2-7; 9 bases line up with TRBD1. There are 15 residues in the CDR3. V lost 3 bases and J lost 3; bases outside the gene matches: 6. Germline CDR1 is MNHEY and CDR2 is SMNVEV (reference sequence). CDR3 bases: TGTGCCAGCAGTTTCGACAGGGGGGGGATCTACGAGCAGTACTTC. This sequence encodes CASSFDRGGIYEQYF.

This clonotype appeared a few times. The chain's CDR3 is CASSFEGLWAYGYTF. CDR3 sequence (DNA): TGTGCCAGCAGTTTTGAGGGGCTTTGGGCCTATGGCTACACCTTC. The rearrangement uses TRBV28 and TRBJ1-2; D possibly corresponds to TRBD1 (5 bases). Germline loops: CDR1 MDHEN, CDR2 SYDVKM. The CDR3 spans 15 residues. V was trimmed by 3 bases and J by 4 bases, leaving 15 bases between them.

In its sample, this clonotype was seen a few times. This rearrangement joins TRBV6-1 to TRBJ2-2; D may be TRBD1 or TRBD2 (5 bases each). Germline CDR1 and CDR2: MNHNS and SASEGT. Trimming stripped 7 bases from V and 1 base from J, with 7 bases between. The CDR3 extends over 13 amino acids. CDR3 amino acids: CASMRGNTGELFF. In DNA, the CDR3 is TGTGCCAGCATGAGGGGGAACACCGGGGAGCTGTTTTTT.

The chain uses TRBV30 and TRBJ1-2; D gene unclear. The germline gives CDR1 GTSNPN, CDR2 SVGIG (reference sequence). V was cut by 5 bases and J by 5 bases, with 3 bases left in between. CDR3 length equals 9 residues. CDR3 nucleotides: TGTGCCTGGGGTTATGGCTACACCTTC. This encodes CAWGYGYTF.

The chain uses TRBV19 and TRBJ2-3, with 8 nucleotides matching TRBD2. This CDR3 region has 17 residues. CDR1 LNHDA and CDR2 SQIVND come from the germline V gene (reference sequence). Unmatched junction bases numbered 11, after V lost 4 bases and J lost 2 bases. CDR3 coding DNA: TGTGCCAGTAGTACCCTACGGGGGGGCGCTTTCACAGATACGCAGTATTTT. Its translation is CASSTLRGGAFTDTQYF.

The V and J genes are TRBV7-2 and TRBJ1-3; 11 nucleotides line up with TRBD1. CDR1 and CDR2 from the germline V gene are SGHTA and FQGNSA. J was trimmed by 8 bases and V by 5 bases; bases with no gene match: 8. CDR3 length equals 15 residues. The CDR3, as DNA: TGTGCCAGCAGCACTCCAGCGGGACAGGGGGACACCATATATTTT. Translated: CASSTPAGQGDTIYF.

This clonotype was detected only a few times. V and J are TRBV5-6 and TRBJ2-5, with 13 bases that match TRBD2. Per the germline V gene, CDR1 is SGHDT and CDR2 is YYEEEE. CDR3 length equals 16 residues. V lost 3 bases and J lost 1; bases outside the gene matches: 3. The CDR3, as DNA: TGTGCCAGCAGCTGGGGGACTAGCGGGGCCCAAGAGACCCAGTACTTC. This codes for CASSWGTSGAQETQYF.

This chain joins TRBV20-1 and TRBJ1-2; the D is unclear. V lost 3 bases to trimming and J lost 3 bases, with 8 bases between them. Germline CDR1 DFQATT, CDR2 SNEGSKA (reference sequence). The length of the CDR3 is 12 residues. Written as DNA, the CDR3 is TGCAGTGCTAGGAACCGGGACTATGGCTACACCTTC. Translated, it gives CSARNRDYGYTF.

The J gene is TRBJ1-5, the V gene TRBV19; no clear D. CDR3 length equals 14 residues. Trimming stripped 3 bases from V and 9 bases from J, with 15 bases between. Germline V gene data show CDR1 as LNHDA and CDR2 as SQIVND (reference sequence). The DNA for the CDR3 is TGTGCCAGTAGTATTCCGGGGAGAGGACGGCCCCAGCATTTT. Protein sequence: CASSIPGRGRPQHF.

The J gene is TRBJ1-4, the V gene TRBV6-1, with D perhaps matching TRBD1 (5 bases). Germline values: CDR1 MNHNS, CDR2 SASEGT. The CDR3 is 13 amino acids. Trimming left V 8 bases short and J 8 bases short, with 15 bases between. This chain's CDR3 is CASGGESGEKLFF. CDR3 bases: TGTGCCAGCGGGGGGGAGAGTGGAGAAAAACTGTTTTTT.

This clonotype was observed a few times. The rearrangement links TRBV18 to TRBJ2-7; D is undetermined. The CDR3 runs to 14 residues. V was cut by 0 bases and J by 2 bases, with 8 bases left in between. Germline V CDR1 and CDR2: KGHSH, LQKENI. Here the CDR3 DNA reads TGTGCCAGCTCACCACCATCTGGGACCTACGAGCAGTACTTC. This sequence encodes CASSPPSGTYEQYF.

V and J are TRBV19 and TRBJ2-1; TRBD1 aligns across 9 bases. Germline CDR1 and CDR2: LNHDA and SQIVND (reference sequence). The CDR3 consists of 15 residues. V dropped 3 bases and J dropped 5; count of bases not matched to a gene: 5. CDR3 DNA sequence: TGTGCCAGTAGTATCGTGGGACAGGGAAACAATGAGCAGTTCTTC. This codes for CASSIVGQGNNEQFF.

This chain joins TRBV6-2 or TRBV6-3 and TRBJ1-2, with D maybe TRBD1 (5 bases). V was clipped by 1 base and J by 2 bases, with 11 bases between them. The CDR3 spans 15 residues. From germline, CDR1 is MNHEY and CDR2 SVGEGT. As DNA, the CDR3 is TGTGCCAGCAGTTACTTCTCGGGGGACAACTATGGCTACACCTTC. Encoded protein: CASSYFSGDNYGYTF.

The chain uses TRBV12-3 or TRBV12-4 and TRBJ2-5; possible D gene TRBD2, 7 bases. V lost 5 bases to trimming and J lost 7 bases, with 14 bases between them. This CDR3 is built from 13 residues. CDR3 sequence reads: CASSRTGRGTQYF. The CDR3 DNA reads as TGTGCCAGCAGTCGCACAGGGAGGGGGACCCAGTACTTC.

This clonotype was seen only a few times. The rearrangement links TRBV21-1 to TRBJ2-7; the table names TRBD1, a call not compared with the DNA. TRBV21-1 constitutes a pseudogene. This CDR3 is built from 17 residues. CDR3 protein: CASSKRDRAAHTYEQYF. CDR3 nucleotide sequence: TGTGCCAGCAGCAAGAGAGACAGGGCGGCCCACACCTACGAGCAGTACTTC.

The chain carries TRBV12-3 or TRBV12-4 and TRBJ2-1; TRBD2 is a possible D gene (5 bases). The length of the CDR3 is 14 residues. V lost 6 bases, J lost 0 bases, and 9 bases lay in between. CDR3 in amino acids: CASSGLTSYNEQFF. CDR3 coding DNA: TGTGCCAGCAGCGGACTCACCTCCTACAATGAGCAGTTCTTC.

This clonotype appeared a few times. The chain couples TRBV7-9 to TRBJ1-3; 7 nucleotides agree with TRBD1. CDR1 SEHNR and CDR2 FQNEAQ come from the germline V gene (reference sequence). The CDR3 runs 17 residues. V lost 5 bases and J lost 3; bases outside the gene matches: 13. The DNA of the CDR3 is TGTGCCAGCAGCCCGCTCCTGACAGGGAGAATTGGAAACACCATATATTTT. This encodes CASSPLLTGRIGNTIYF.

The DNA for the CDR3 is TGTGCCAGCAGTGAGGGACGTAGTATAGCCCAGCATTTT. Amino acid sequence: CASSEGRSIAQHF. The chain employs TRBV6-1 and TRBJ1-5; the D gene is possibly TRBD1 (5 bases). The CDR3 covers 13 residues. From germline, CDR1 is MNHNS and CDR2 SASEGT. The germline V and J ends were trimmed by 3 bases and 11 bases, with 14 bases remaining between them.

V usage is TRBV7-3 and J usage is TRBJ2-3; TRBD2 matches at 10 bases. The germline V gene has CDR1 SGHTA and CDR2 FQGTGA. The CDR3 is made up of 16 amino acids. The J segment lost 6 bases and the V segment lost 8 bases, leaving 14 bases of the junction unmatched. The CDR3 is CASSRGASGSVDTQYF. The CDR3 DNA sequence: TGTGCCAGCTCAAGAGGGGCTAGCGGGAGTGTCGATACGCAGTATTTT.

CDR3 sequence reads: CASSYQIGRDHGYTF. DNA for the CDR3: TGTGCCAGCAGTTACCAGATAGGAAGGGATCATGGCTACACCTTC. The chain links TRBV6-5 to TRBJ1-2; D not certain. Germline loops: CDR1 MNHEY, CDR2 SVGAGI. With 2 bases removed from V and 6 bases from J, the gap between germline ends came to 16 bases. The CDR3 has 15 amino acids.

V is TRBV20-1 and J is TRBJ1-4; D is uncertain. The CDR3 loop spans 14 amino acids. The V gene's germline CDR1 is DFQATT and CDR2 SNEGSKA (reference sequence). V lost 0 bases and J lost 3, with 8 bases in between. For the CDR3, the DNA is TGCAGTGCTAGAGATCGGATTGCTAATGAAAAACTGTTTTTT. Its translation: CSARDRIANEKLFF.

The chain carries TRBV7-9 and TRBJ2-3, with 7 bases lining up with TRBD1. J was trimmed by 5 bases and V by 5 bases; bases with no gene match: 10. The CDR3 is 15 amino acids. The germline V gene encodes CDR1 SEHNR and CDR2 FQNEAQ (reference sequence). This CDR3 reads CASSQTGRGLDTQYF. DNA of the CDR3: TGTGCCAGCAGCCAGACAGGGCGCGGATTAGATACGCAGTATTTT. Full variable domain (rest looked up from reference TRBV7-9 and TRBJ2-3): DTGVSQNPRHKITKRGQNVTFRCDPISEHNRLYWYRQTLGQGPEFLTYFQNEAQLEKSRLLSDRFSAERPKGSFSTLEIQRTEQGDSAMYLCASSQTGRGLDTQYFGPGTRLTVL.

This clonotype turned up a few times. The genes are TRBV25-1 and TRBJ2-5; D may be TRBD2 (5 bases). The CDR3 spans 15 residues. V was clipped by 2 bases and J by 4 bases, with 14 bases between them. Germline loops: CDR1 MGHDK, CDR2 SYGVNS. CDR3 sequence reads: CASSEVAVAGETQYF. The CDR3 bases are TGTGCCAGCAGTGAAGTGGCCGTGGCGGGAGAGACCCAGTACTTC.

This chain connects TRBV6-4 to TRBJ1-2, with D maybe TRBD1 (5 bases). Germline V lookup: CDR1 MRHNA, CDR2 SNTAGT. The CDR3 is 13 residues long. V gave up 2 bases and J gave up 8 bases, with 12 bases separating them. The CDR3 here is CASSDRAGSGYTF. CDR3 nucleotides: TGTGCCAGCAGTGACCGGGCAGGGAGCGGCTACACCTTC.

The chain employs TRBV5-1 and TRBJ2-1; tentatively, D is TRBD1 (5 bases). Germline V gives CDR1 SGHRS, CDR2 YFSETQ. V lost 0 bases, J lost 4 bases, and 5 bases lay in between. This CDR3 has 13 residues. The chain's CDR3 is CASSLGQYNEQFF. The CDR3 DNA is TGCGCCAGCAGCTTGGGACAGTACAATGAGCAGTTCTTC.

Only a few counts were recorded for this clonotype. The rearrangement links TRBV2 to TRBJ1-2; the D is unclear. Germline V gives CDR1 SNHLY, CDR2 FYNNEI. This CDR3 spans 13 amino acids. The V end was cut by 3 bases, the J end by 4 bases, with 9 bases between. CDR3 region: CASSERPAYGYTF. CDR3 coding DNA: TGTGCCAGCAGTGAGAGGCCTGCCTATGGCTACACCTTC.

The CDR3 protein is CASKISGSGQPQHF. The CDR3 nucleotides are TGTGCCAGTAAAATCAGCGGCTCGGGTCAGCCCCAGCATTTT. The chain joins TRBV19 to TRBJ1-5; D remains ambiguous. The CDR3 is 14 residues long. The V gene's germline CDR1 is LNHDA and CDR2 SQIVND (reference sequence). V lost 7 bases, J lost 6 bases, and 16 bases lay in between.

CDR3 sequence reads: CASREGLADGGTQYF. As DNA, the CDR3 is TGTGCCAGCAGGGAGGGACTAGCGGACGGGGGTACGCAGTATTTT. The chain employs TRBV7-9 and TRBJ2-3; 11 nucleotides align to TRBD2. Germline values: CDR1 SEHNR, CDR2 FQNEAQ (reference sequence). With V trimmed by 6 bases and J by 8 bases, 10 bases remained unmatched. The CDR3 consists of 15 residues.

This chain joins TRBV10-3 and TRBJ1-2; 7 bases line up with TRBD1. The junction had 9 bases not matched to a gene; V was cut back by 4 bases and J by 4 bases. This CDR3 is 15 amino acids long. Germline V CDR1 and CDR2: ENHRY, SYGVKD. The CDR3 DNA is TGTGCCATCAGTGCTACAGGGGCTTTGGGCTATGGCTACACCTTC. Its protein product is CAISATGALGYGYTF.

The CDR3 nucleotides are TGTGCCAGTACCGACAGGGGCAATCAGCCCCAGCATTTT. It codes for CASTDRGNQPQHF. The chain uses TRBV19 and TRBJ1-5; 7 bases are a match to TRBD1. This CDR3 comprises 13 residues. Germline-derived CDR1 and CDR2 are LNHDA and SQIVND (reference sequence). V lost 7 bases and J lost 2; bases outside the gene matches: 2.